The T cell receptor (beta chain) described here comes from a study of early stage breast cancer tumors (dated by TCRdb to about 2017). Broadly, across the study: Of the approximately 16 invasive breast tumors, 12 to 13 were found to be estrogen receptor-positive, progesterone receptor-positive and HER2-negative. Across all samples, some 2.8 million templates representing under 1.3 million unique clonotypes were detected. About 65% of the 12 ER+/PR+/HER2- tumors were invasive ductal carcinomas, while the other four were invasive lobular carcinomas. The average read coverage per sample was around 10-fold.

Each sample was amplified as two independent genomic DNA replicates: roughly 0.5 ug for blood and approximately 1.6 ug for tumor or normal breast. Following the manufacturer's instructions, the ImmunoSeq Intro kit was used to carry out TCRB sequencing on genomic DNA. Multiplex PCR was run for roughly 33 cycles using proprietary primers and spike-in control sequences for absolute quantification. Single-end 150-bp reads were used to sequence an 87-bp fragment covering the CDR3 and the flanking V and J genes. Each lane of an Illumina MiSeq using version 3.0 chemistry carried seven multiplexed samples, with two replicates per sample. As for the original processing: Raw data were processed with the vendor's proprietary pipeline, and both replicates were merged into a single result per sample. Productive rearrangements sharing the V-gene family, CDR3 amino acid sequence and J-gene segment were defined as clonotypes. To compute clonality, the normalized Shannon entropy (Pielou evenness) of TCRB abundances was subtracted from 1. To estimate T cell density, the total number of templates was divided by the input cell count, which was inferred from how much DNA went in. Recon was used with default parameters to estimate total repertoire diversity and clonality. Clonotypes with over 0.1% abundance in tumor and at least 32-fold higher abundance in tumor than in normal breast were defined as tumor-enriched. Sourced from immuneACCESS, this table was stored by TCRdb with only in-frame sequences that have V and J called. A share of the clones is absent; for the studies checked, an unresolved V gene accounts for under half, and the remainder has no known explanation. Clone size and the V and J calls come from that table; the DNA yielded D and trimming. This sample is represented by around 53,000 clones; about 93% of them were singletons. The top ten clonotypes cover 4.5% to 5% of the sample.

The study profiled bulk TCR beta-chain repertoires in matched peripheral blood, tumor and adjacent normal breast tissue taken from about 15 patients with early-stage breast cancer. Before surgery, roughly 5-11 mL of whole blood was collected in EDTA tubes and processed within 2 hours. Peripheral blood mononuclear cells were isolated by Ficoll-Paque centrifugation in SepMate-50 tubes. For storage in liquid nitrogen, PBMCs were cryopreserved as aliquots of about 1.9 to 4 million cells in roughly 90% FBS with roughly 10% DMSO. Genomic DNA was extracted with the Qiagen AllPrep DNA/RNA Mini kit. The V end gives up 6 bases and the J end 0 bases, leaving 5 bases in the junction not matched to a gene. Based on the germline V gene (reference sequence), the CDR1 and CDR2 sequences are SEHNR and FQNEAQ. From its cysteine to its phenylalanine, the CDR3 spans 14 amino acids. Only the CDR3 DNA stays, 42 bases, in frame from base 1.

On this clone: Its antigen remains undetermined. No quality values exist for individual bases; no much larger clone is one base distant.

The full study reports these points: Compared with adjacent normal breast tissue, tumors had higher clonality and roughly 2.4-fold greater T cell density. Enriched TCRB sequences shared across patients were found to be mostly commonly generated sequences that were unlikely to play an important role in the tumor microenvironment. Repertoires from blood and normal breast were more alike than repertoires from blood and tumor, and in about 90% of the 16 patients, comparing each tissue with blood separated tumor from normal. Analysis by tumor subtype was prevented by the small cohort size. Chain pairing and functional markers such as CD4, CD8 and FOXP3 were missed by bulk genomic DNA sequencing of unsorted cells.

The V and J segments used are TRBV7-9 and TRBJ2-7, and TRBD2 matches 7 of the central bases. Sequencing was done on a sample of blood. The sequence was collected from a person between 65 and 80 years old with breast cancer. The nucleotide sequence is TGTGCCAGCAGGCCGCCTAGCGGCTCCTACGAGCAGTACTTC. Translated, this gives CASRPPSGSYEQYF.